The 20 T cell receptor beta chains below were found in one sample sequenced in a study of blood T cell repertoires in COVID-19. TCRdb's table, derived via immunoSEQ multiplex PCR, lists solely in-frame clones and lacks some. The sample yields about 72,000 clones, roughly 90% seen once. Sequencing was carried out using peripheral blood. These receptors were taken from a human donor in a cohort sampled during active COVID-19.

The chain is built from TRBV6-1 and TRBJ2-7; the D gene is possibly TRBD1 (6 bases). Looked up from germline, CDR1 is MNHNS and CDR2 is SASEGT. This CDR3 contains 14 residues. V lost 2 bases and J 3 bases, leaving 11 bases between the germline ends. CDR3: CASSEQGSLYEQYF. The CDR3 DNA is TGTGCCAGCAGTGAACAGGGGAGCCTCTACGAGCAGTACTTC.

This clone was seen a few times. The chain carries TRBV7-3 and TRBJ2-5, with TRBD1 identical over 7 bases. Trimming at V came to 6 bases and at J to 5 bases, leaving 9 bases not matched to a gene. There are 14 residues in the CDR3. Germline values: CDR1 SGHTA, CDR2 FQGTGA. CDR3 bases: TGTGCCAGCAGTAAAGGGGGCCAGGGCGAGACCCAGTACTTC. It specifies CASSKGGQGETQYF.

Sample share makes this clone medium-sized. This chain joins TRBV7-8 and TRBJ2-5, with 8 positions matching TRBD2. The junction had 10 bases not matched to a gene; V was cut back by 5 bases and J by 2 bases. Germline CDR1 SGHVS, CDR2 FQNEAQ. CDR3 length equals 16 residues. The CDR3 bases are TGTGCCAGCAGCCCCTCCAGTAGCGGGGTTCAAGAGACCCAGTACTTC. This translates into CASSPSSSGVQETQYF.

This rearrangement joins TRBV6-6 to TRBJ1-6; the D is unclear. The germline CDR1 and CDR2 sequences are MNHNY and SVGAGI (reference sequence). V lost 4 bases, J lost 0 bases, and 10 bases lay in between. The CDR3 has 16 amino acids. The CDR3 region has the DNA TGTGCCAGCAGTTCTGGGCGGGACTCCTATAATTCACCCCTCCACTTT. Protein product: CASSSGRDSYNSPLHF.

This chain joins TRBV9 and TRBJ2-1, with 7 bases identical to TRBD2. This CDR3 is 15 amino acids long. Germline V gene data show CDR1 as SGDLS and CDR2 as YYNGEE. J lost 6 bases, V lost 3 bases, and 9 bases had no gene match. This CDR3 reads CASSGTSGIVNEQFF. The CDR3 DNA reads as TGTGCCAGCAGCGGAACGAGCGGGATAGTCAATGAGCAGTTCTTC.

The chain uses TRBV27 and TRBJ1-4; tentatively, D is TRBD1 (5 bases). CDR3 length: 14 residues. Deletions cut 5 bases from V and 6 bases from J, with 13 bases between. From germline, CDR1 is MNHEY and CDR2 SMNVEV (reference sequence). The CDR3 sequence is CASSLTGGDEKLFF. The CDR3 nucleotides read TGTGCCAGCAGTCTTACGGGGGGGGATGAAAAACTGTTTTTT.

The chain has TRBV5-6 and TRBJ2-7; D gene unclear. V lost 0 bases and J lost 6, with 7 bases in between. There are 12 residues in the CDR3. Germline V gene sequence: CDR1 SGHDT, CDR2 YYEEEE. CDR3 sequence reads: CASSLGAREQYF. In DNA form, the CDR3 reads TGTGCCAGCAGCTTGGGGGCACGCGAGCAGTACTTC. The full variable domain, rest sourced from reference TRBV5-6 and TRBJ2-7, is DAGVTQSPTHLIKTRGQQVTLRCSPKSGHDTVSWYQQALGQGPQFIFQYYEEEERQRGNFPDRFSGHQFPNYSSELNVNALLLGDSALYLCASSLGAREQYFGPGTRLTVT.

The chain combines TRBV27 with TRBJ1-5; TRBD1 matches at 8 bases. V shed 2 bases, J shed 5 bases, and the junction held 5 bases outside the gene matches. The CDR3 consists of 15 residues. Germline V CDR1 and CDR2: MNHEY, SMNVEV (reference sequence). CDR3 region: CASSLGPGGYQPQHF. In DNA form, the CDR3 reads TGTGCCAGCAGTTTAGGCCCAGGGGGCTATCAGCCCCAGCATTTT.

The chain has TRBV28 and TRBJ2-1; a possible D gene is TRBD2 (6 bases). This CDR3 has 17 residues. Germline assignment: CDR1 MDHEN and CDR2 SYDVKM. V lost 6 bases, J lost 6 bases, and 24 bases lay in between. CDR3 DNA sequence: TGTGCCAGCAGCTCCGGGACTCAAAATTATGGCCGCAATGAGCAGTTCTTC. It is translated as CASSSGTQNYGRNEQFF.

The chain uses TRBV6-6 and TRBJ2-1, with D maybe TRBD2 (6 bases). V lost 4 bases and J 5 bases, leaving 9 bases between the germline ends. The CDR3 is made up of 13 amino acids. Germline V gene sequence: CDR1 MNHNY, CDR2 SVGAGI (reference sequence). DNA for the CDR3: TGTGCCAGCAGTTTCCAGCGGGACAATGAGCAGTTCTTC. As protein: CASSFQRDNEQFF.

The chain is built from TRBV27 and TRBJ2-3; D is undetermined. The ends were cut back, 3 bases at V and 5 bases at J, with 12 bases in the middle. This CDR3 region has 14 residues. From germline, CDR1 is MNHEY and CDR2 SMNVEV (reference sequence). CDR3 in amino acids: CASSFLPSVDTQYF. In DNA, the CDR3 is TGTGCCAGCAGTTTCCTCCCGTCGGTAGATACGCAGTATTTT.

The chain carries TRBV2 and TRBJ2-1; the match to TRBD2 covers 8 bases. CDR3 length equals 15 residues. In germline, CDR1 is SNHLY, CDR2 FYNNEI. With V trimmed by 2 bases and J by 6 bases, 6 bases remained unmatched. The CDR3 bases are TGTGCCAGCAGTGAACAAGGGACTAGAGGCAATGAGCAGTTCTTC. This sequence encodes CASSEQGTRGNEQFF.

The genes are TRBV27 and TRBJ1-4; D is ambiguous. The CDR3 has 12 amino acids. From germline, CDR1 is MNHEY and CDR2 SMNVEV (reference sequence). V gave up 4 bases and J gave up 10 bases, with 10 bases separating them. The CDR3 here is CASSSDTRKLFF. The CDR3, as DNA: TGTGCCAGCAGTTCCGACACCAGAAAACTGTTTTTT.

The chain is built from TRBV9 and TRBJ2-1; TRBD2 agrees at 8 bases. This CDR3 has 16 amino acids. The germline CDR1 and CDR2 sequences are SGDLS and YYNGEE. Losses at the gene ends were 3 bases for V and 4 bases for J; bases not matched to a gene: 9. The chain's CDR3 is CASSAEGLELYNEQFF. CDR3 bases: TGTGCCAGCAGCGCAGAGGGACTAGAACTATACAATGAGCAGTTCTTC.

The chain employs TRBV5-1 and TRBJ2-7; the match to TRBD2 covers 7 bases. Germline V gene lookup returns CDR1 SGHRS and CDR2 YFSETQ. V dropped 4 bases and J dropped 3; count of bases not matched to a gene: 4. There are 13 residues in the CDR3. The CDR3 loop reads CASSLGTNYEQYF. CDR3 DNA sequence: TGCGCCAGCAGCCTAGGGACTAACTACGAGCAGTACTTC.

The V gene is TRBV7-8, the J gene TRBJ2-7; D is perhaps TRBD2 (6 bases). The V gene's germline CDR1 is SGHVS and CDR2 FQNEAQ. The CDR3 has 13 amino acids. V was trimmed by 5 bases and J by 1 base, leaving 9 bases between them. The CDR3 spells CASSPGRSYEQYF. For the CDR3, the DNA is TGTGCCAGCAGCCCAGGGAGGTCCTACGAGCAGTACTTC.

This clone has a single count. The chain carries TRBV27 and TRBJ2-7; tentatively, D is TRBD2 (6 bases). CDR1 and CDR2 from the germline V gene are MNHEY and SMNVEV (reference sequence). The CDR3 totals 13 residues. The V end was cut by 5 bases, the J end by 4 bases, with 12 bases between. The CDR3 nucleotides are TGTGCCAGCAGTGTGGACGGGAGATACGAGCAGTACTTC. Its protein product is CASSVDGRYEQYF.

The chain employs TRBV19 and TRBJ1-2, with 8 bases aligning to TRBD1. This CDR3 contains 15 residues. V gave up 5 bases and J gave up 5 bases; unmatched junction bases: 10. CDR1 and CDR2 from the germline V gene are LNHDA and SQIVND (reference sequence). CDR3 sequence: CASSSRTGPVYGYTF. As DNA, the CDR3 is TGTGCCAGTAGTTCTCGGACAGGGCCTGTTTATGGCTACACCTTC.

A single count supports this clone. V usage is TRBV7-2 and J usage is TRBJ1-1; D is undetermined. V dropped 5 bases and J dropped 1 base, with 14 bases sitting between them. Germline CDR1 SGHTA, CDR2 FQGNSA. This CDR3 contains 15 residues. CDR3 amino acids: CASSAMGGPNTEAFF. The CDR3 DNA reads TGTGCCAGCAGCGCCATGGGAGGGCCGAACACTGAAGCTTTCTTT.

The V and J genes are TRBV7-9 and TRBJ2-3; 7 bases fit TRBD2. This CDR3 spans 14 amino acids. The germline CDR1 and CDR2 sequences are SEHNR and FQNEAQ (reference sequence). Germline trimming cut 5 bases from V and 2 bases from J; bases unmatched to any gene: 4. CDR3: CASSPSGSTDTQYF. In DNA form, the CDR3 reads TGTGCCAGCAGCCCTAGCGGCTCCACAGATACGCAGTATTTT.